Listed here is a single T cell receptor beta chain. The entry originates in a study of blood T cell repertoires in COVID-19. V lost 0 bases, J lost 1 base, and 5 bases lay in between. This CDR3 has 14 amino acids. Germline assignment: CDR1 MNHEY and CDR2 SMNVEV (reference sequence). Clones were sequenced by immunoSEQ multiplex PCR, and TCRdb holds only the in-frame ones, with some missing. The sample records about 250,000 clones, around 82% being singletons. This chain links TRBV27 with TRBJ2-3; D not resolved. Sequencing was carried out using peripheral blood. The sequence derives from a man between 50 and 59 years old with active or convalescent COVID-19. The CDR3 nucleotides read TGTGCCAGCAGTTTATCGGAGCGCACAGATACGCAGTATTTT. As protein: CASSLSERTDTQYF.